This note documents a single T cell receptor beta chain sequence. This record comes from a study of CD8 T cells in Susac syndrome. cDNA came from about 0.46 to 1 ug RNA primed by random hexamers. Multiplex PCR with immunoSEQ amplified the TCR beta CDR3 across 54 Vbeta and 13 Jbeta. TCRdb re-called the immunoSEQ multiplex PCR reads with MiXCR, one entry per CDR3 protein. The repertoire has about 180,000 distinct CDR3 sequences, 95% of them found once; the top ten carry more than 0.09%. In germline, CDR1 is LNHNV, CDR2 YYDKDF (reference sequence). V lost 2 bases, J lost 9 bases, and 20 bases lay in between. The CDR3 consists of 15 residues. Sequencing targeted TCR beta in blood CD8+ and CD4+ T cells. Isolation of CD8+ and CD4+ T cells was performed negatively, whereas enrichment of TEMRA cells was done by FACS.

The TCR sequence derives from a human donor with multiple sclerosis. The specimen sequenced was CD4+ T cells from PBMCs. The genes are TRBV15 and TRBJ2-7; D ambiguous. CDR3 in amino acids: CATSRRLGLEPGQYF. As DNA, the CDR3 is TGTGCCACCAGCAGAAGGTTAGGGCTCGAGCCTGGGCAGTACTTC. The full variable domain, completed using reference TRBV15 and TRBJ2-7, is DAMVIQNPRYQVTQFGKPVTLSCSQTLNHNVMYWYQQKSSQAPKLLFHYYDKDFNNEADTPDNFQSRRPNTSFCFLDIRSPGLGDTAMYLCATSRRLGLEPGQYFGPGTRLTVT.